This TCR beta chain was identified during a study of CD8 T cells in ankylosing spondylitis. CDR3 length equals 16 residues. Germline V gene lookup returns CDR1 SQVTM and CDR2 ANQGSEA. Trimming at V came to 0 bases and at J to 2 bases, leaving 9 bases not matched to a gene. With molecular barcodes, quantitative 5'-RACE was used to make the TCR beta libraries. Each CDR3 protein gets one entry after TCRdb re-called the 5' RACE reads with MiXCR. The sample shows approximately 25,000 distinct CDR3 sequences, less than 20% of them seen only once. This clonotype has more than one count but fewer than ten. The chain couples TRBV29-1 to TRBJ1-1; 7 bases align to TRBD1. This sequence was found in a male donor with ankylosing spondylitis or in good health (not recorded which). Sequences were obtained from blood. The DNA for the CDR3 is TGCAGCGTTGAAGATAGCAAGGGGACAGTTAACACTGAAGCTTTCTTT. Protein: CSVEDSKGTVNTEAFF.